Listed below are T cell receptor beta chains from one sample, sequenced in a study of T cell repertoires in cytomegalovirus infection. TCRdb re-called the reads through MiXCR, storing one row per CDR3 protein. The sample has 300,000 to 400,000 distinct CDR3 sequences; just under 30% are singletons. These receptors have no identified antigens. The sequencing used cultured PBMCs, collected from culture after CMV antigen stimulation. The receptors shown here come from a human donor in good health (CMV status not recorded). Some clones in this sample may be carry-over from other donors' samples. CDR3s include the opening cysteine and the closing phenylalanine or tryptophan. The order of the fields is D gene, V gene, J gene, clone size, CDR3 protein, CDR3 DNA. A D gene is named only where the DNA matches it firmly. Clone size is stated in some rows and not others, as once, few, many or a class when expanded.

D gene: -
V gene: TRBV28
J gene: TRBJ2-5
clone size: few
CDR3 protein: CASSSAGTQMTQYF
CDR3 DNA: TGTGCCAGCAGTTCAGCCGGGACACAGATGACCCAGTACTTC

D gene: -
V gene: TRBV6-5
J gene: TRBJ2-3
clone size: -
CDR3 protein: CASSYSPGYGTQYF
CDR3 DNA: TGTGCCAGCAGTTACTCGCCAGGGTACGGTACGCAGTATTTT

D gene: TRBD1
V gene: TRBV4-1
J gene: TRBJ2-3
clone size: few
CDR3 protein: CASSQDGRTGGTDTQYF
CDR3 DNA: TGCGCCAGCAGCCAAGATGGAAGGACAGGGGGCACAGATACGCAGTATTTT

D gene: -
V gene: TRBV5-4
J gene: TRBJ2-6
clone size: many
CDR3 protein: CASSLGGRGGANVLTF
CDR3 DNA: TGTGCCAGCAGCTTGGGAGGCAGGGGTGGGGCCAACGTCCTGACTTTC

D gene: -
V gene: TRBV4-2
J gene: TRBJ1-5
clone size: -
CDR3 protein: CASSQEASGRMNQPQHF
CDR3 DNA: TGTGCCAGCAGCCAAGAAGCCTCGGGACGGATGAATCAGCCCCAGCATTTT

D gene: -
V gene: TRBV20-1
J gene: TRBJ2-1
clone size: -
CDR3 protein: CSARDAGGYNEQFF
CDR3 DNA: TGCAGTGCTAGGGATGCTGGGGGCTACAATGAGCAGTTCTTC

D gene: -
V gene: TRBV29-1
J gene: TRBJ2-1
clone size: -
CDR3 protein: CSAGANEQFF
CDR3 DNA: TGCAGCGCCGGGGCCAATGAGCAGTTCTTC

D gene: -
V gene: TRBV20-1
J gene: TRBJ2-1
clone size: -
CDR3 protein: CSAWGGGLSYNEQFF
CDR3 DNA: TGCAGTGCCTGGGGGGGGGGGCTGTCCTACAATGAGCAGTTCTTC

D gene: -
V gene: TRBV7-8
J gene: TRBJ1-2
clone size: many
CDR3 protein: CASSLREGDYGYTF
CDR3 DNA: TGTGCCAGCAGCTTACGGGAGGGGGACTATGGCTACACCTTC

D gene: TRBD1
V gene: TRBV12-3/TRBV12-4
J gene: TRBJ2-2
clone size: -
CDR3 protein: CASTTLRTGNTGELFF
CDR3 DNA: TGTGCCAGTACGACTCTGAGGACAGGGAACACCGGGGAGCTGTTTTTT

D gene: -
V gene: TRBV19
J gene: TRBJ1-5
clone size: -
CDR3 protein: CASSIAVGGYSNQPQHF
CDR3 DNA: TGTGCCAGTAGTATAGCCGTTGGAGGATATAGCAATCAGCCCCAGCATTTT

D gene: -
V gene: TRBV4-1
J gene: TRBJ1-1
clone size: -
CDR3 protein: CASSLPFGLGSTEAFF
CDR3 DNA: TGCGCCAGCAGCCTCCCTTTCGGTCTTGGAAGCACTGAAGCTTTCTTT

D gene: -
V gene: TRBV7-9
J gene: TRBJ1-1
clone size: many
CDR3 protein: CASSLGRGLNTEAFF
CDR3 DNA: TGTGCCAGCAGCTTAGGTCGGGGCCTGAACACTGAAGCTTTCTTT

D gene: -
V gene: TRBV19
J gene: TRBJ1-1
clone size: -
CDR3 protein: CASRNLFDSRGNTEAFF
CDR3 DNA: TGTGCCAGTAGAAACCTCTTTGACAGCCGAGGCAACACTGAAGCTTTCTTT

D gene: -
V gene: TRBV29-1
J gene: TRBJ1-2
clone size: few
CDR3 protein: CSVPLTGGGNYGYTF
CDR3 DNA: TGCAGCGTACCTCTAACTGGGGGGGGAAACTATGGCTACACCTTC

D gene: -
V gene: TRBV7-9
J gene: TRBJ1-2
clone size: -
CDR3 protein: CASSLAGELGYTF
CDR3 DNA: TGTGCCAGCAGCTTAGCCGGGGAGCTCGGCTACACCTTC

D gene: -
V gene: TRBV20-1
J gene: TRBJ2-7
clone size: -
CDR3 protein: CSARVVYEQYF
CDR3 DNA: TGCAGTGCTAGGGTTGTTTACGAGCAGTACTTC

D gene: -
V gene: TRBV7-3
J gene: TRBJ1-1
clone size: many
CDR3 protein: CASSLSVWGNTEAFF
CDR3 DNA: TGTGCCAGCAGCTTAAGTGTTTGGGGGAACACTGAAGCTTTCTTT

D gene: TRBD2
V gene: TRBV11-2
J gene: TRBJ2-4
clone size: many
CDR3 protein: CASSSLAGLNIQYF
CDR3 DNA: TGTGCCAGCAGCTCACTAGCGGGGCTAAACATTCAGTACTTC

D gene: -
V gene: TRBV19
J gene: TRBJ1-3
clone size: -
CDR3 protein: CASSQGSGNTIYF
CDR3 DNA: TGTGCCAGTAGCCAGGGGTCTGGAAACACCATATATTTT

D gene: -
V gene: TRBV27
J gene: TRBJ2-3
clone size: few
CDR3 protein: CASSPHSVTDTQYF
CDR3 DNA: TGTGCCAGCAGTCCACACAGTGTCACAGATACGCAGTATTTT

D gene: TRBD2
V gene: TRBV5-8
J gene: TRBJ2-5
clone size: -
CDR3 protein: CASSLALAGGLPYF
CDR3 DNA: TGTGCCAGCAGCTTGGCCCTAGCGGGGGGCCTACCGTACTTC

D gene: -
V gene: TRBV19
J gene: TRBJ1-2
clone size: few
CDR3 protein: CASRNPPGDGYTF
CDR3 DNA: TGTGCCAGCCGCAACCCCCCAGGGGATGGCTACACCTTC

D gene: -
V gene: TRBV7-4
J gene: TRBJ1-1
clone size: -
CDR3 protein: CASSQRLRGGTEAFF
CDR3 DNA: TGTGCCAGCAGCCAAAGGCTAAGGGGGGGCACTGAAGCTTTCTTT

D gene: -
V gene: TRBV12-3/TRBV12-4
J gene: TRBJ1-1
clone size: many
CDR3 protein: CASIAGLTNTEAFF
CDR3 DNA: TGTGCCAGCATCGCGGGACTGACGAACACTGAAGCTTTCTTT

D gene: TRBD2
V gene: TRBV7-2
J gene: TRBJ2-7
clone size: many
CDR3 protein: CASSLDAGTIAYEQYF
CDR3 DNA: TGTGCCAGCAGCTTAGACGCGGGGACTATCGCCTACGAGCAGTACTTC

D gene: -
V gene: TRBV20-1
J gene: TRBJ2-5
clone size: -
CDR3 protein: CSARKGSPEETQYF
CDR3 DNA: TGCAGTGCTAGAAAAGGGAGCCCGGAGGAGACCCAGTACTTC

D gene: -
V gene: TRBV7-6
J gene: TRBJ1-2
clone size: few
CDR3 protein: CASSLQSGRDYGYTF
CDR3 DNA: TGTGCCAGCAGCTTACAGTCAGGGCGGGACTATGGCTACACCTTC

D gene: TRBD2
V gene: TRBV15
J gene: TRBJ2-2
clone size: -
CDR3 protein: CAASRGDRDTGELFF
CDR3 DNA: TGTGCCGCGTCCCGGGGGGATCGGGACACCGGGGAGCTGTTTTTT

D gene: TRBD1
V gene: TRBV6-1
J gene: TRBJ1-5
clone size: few
CDR3 protein: CASSAPGQGDNQPQHF
CDR3 DNA: TGTGCCAGCAGTGCCCCGGGACAGGGAGACAATCAGCCCCAGCATTTT

D gene: TRBD1
V gene: TRBV19
J gene: TRBJ2-5
clone size: -
CDR3 protein: CASSNVDRARETQYF
CDR3 DNA: TGTGCCAGTAGTAACGTCGACAGGGCACGGGAGACCCAGTACTTC

D gene: -
V gene: TRBV28
J gene: TRBJ2-1
clone size: -
CDR3 protein: CASSLGGSTSNEQFF
CDR3 DNA: TGTGCCAGCAGTTTAGGTGGGAGTACTAGCAATGAGCAGTTCTTC

D gene: -
V gene: TRBV12-3/TRBV12-4
J gene: TRBJ2-7
clone size: many
CDR3 protein: CASSLEQIAYEQYF
CDR3 DNA: TGTGCCAGCAGTTTAGAACAGATAGCCTACGAGCAGTACTTC

D gene: -
V gene: TRBV5-1
J gene: TRBJ1-1
clone size: -
CDR3 protein: CASSSGLKGAFF
CDR3 DNA: TGCGCCAGCAGCTCGGGACTCAAGGGGGCTTTCTTT

D gene: -
V gene: TRBV19
J gene: TRBJ1-1
clone size: few
CDR3 protein: CASGQEGNTEAFF
CDR3 DNA: TGTGCCAGTGGTCAGGAGGGGAACACTGAAGCTTTCTTT

D gene: TRBD1
V gene: TRBV12-3/TRBV12-4
J gene: TRBJ1-3
clone size: many
CDR3 protein: CASSLADRVDF
CDR3 DNA: TGTGCCAGCAGTTTAGCGGACAGGGTCGATTTT

D gene: TRBD1
V gene: TRBV20-1
J gene: TRBJ2-5
clone size: -
CDR3 protein: CSATLTGTLQETQYF
CDR3 DNA: TGCAGTGCTACCTTGACAGGGACGTTACAAGAGACCCAGTACTTC